This T cell receptor beta chain was retrieved from a study of CD8+ T cells in alopecia areata. Overall study context: Tofacitinib administration to treated patients was oral, at 5 to 10 mg twice daily.

General observations from the study: Many expanded lesional clones persisted in scalp and blood during tofacitinib. The study found higher clonality in lesional than normal scalp, especially in alopecia totalis/universalis.

Treatment here: oral pan-JAK inhibitor, 5-10 mg twice daily. The CDR3 loop spans 13 amino acids. Germline-derived CDR1 and CDR2 are MNHNS and SASEGT. V gave up 3 bases and J gave up 5 bases, with 10 bases separating them. Extraction and reverse transcription of RNA yielded cDNA as the sequencing template. The protocol was immunoSEQ multiplex PCR, while the TCRdb copy is restricted to in-frame clones and leaves out a portion. Among tens of thousands of clones listed, approximately 44% were seen once. This clone has a count of ten or more. Its antigen remains unknown. The chain couples TRBV6-1 to TRBJ2-5; D uncertain. The source material was CD8+ T cells sorted from blood, sampled between weeks 36 and 40, from a patient treated with tofacitinib. The sequence was obtained from a human donor with alopecia areata. CDR3 DNA: TGTGCCAGCAGTGACCTAGTTGAGGAGACCCAGTACTTC. Translating it yields CASSDLVEETQYF.